This is a list of T cell receptor beta chains from one sample in a study of OX40 agonist ivuxolimab in advanced cancers. The data were produced by immunoSEQ multiplex PCR, yet TCRdb's version contains in-frame clones alone and is incomplete. The sample has tens of thousands of clones, 90% to 95% seen once; the top ten hold 0.95% to 1.2%. The sequenced sample was CD4+ or CD8+ T cells sorted from blood, obtained in a trial of the OX40 agonist ivuxolimab. These receptors all come from an adult with an advanced solid tumor such as melanoma, head and neck, liver or kidney cancer. CDR3s include the opening cysteine and the closing phenylalanine or tryptophan. The D gene is left open where the match is weak. Clone size, where shown, is once, few, many, or a class for clones that have expanded.

cdr3_aa cdr3_nt d_call cdr3_length v_call clone_size j_call
CAGSRNEQFF TGTGCCGGCTCCAGAAATGAGCAGTTCTTC . 10 TRBV5-3 . TRBJ2-1
CASITAGLPQETQYF TGTGCCAGCATCACGGCGGGACTGCCACAAGAGACCCAGTACTTC . 15 TRBV28 . TRBJ2-5
CASSHASGSGDTQYF TGTGCCAGCTCACATGCTAGCGGGAGCGGAGATACGCAGTATTTT TRBD2 15 TRBV18 . TRBJ2-3
CASSMYNNQPQHF TGTGCCAGTAGTATGTACAACAATCAGCCCCAGCATTTT . 13 TRBV19 . TRBJ1-5
CASSAPRGLAGNNEQFF TGTGCCAGCAGTGCCCCCCGGGGACTAGCGGGCAACAATGAGCAGTTCTTC TRBD2 17 TRBV25-1 . TRBJ2-1
CASSLLQGVMETQYF TGTGCCAGCAGCCTACTACAGGGGGTGATGGAGACCCAGTACTTC TRBD1 15 TRBV5-6 . TRBJ2-5
CAIGQGAVGYEQYF TGTGCCATCGGACAGGGGGCGGTGGGCTACGAGCAGTACTTC TRBD1 14 TRBV28 . TRBJ2-7
CASSLERTSGTYNEQFF TGTGCCAGCAGCTTAGAGAGAACTAGCGGAACCTACAATGAGCAGTTCTTC TRBD2 17 TRBV11-3 . TRBJ2-1
CASGGETENEKLFF TGTGCCAGCGGCGGGGAGACAGAGAATGAAAAACTGTTTTTT . 14 TRBV2 . TRBJ1-4
CASSPPSTGGGYEQYF TGTGCCAGCAGCCCGCCGTCGACGGGTGGAGGCTACGAGCAGTACTTC . 16 TRBV5-6 . TRBJ2-7
CASSLASMGYTGELFF TGTGCCAGCAGCTTAGCGAGTATGGGTTACACCGGGGAGCTGTTTTTT . 16 TRBV7-9 . TRBJ2-2
CASSIEGWMATAGANVLTF TGTGCCAGTAGTATAGAGGGCTGGATGGCTACAGCTGGGGCCAACGTCCTGACTTTC . 19 TRBV19 . TRBJ2-6
CASSLAGYGYTF TGCGCCAGCAGCTTGGCAGGGTATGGCTACACCTTC . 12 TRBV5-1 . TRBJ1-2
CASSSLPGQGTEQFF TGCGCCAGCAGCTCTCTCCCGGGACAGGGGACTGAGCAGTTCTTC TRBD1 15 TRBV5-1 few TRBJ2-1
CASSIGAGYEQYF TGTGCCAGTAGTATAGGAGCCGGTTACGAGCAGTACTTC . 13 TRBV19 . TRBJ2-7
CASSIGAPISTDTQYF TGTGCCAGTAGTATCGGGGCCCCAATTAGCACAGATACGCAGTATTTT . 16 TRBV19 . TRBJ2-3
CASTPATNEKLFF TGTGCCAGCACCCCCGCAACTAATGAAAAACTGTTTTTT . 13 TRBV28 . TRBJ1-4
CASSPGQGNEAFF TGCGCCAGCAGCCCGGGACAGGGTAATGAAGCTTTCTTT TRBD1 13 TRBV5-1 . TRBJ1-1
CASSPLGNQPQHF TGTGCCAGCAGTCCCCTGGGCAATCAGCCCCAGCATTTT . 13 TRBV28 . TRBJ1-5
CASKGQGSTEAFF TGTGCCAGTAAGGGACAGGGGTCCACTGAAGCTTTCTTT TRBD1 13 TRBV19 few TRBJ1-1
CASSEQGRVYF TGTGCCAGCAGTGAACAGGGTCGCGTGTACTTC . 11 TRBV25-1 . TRBJ2-7
CASRRSGDYEQYF TGTGCGAGCAGGAGGAGTGGGGACTACGAGCAGTACTTC . 13 TRBV11-3 . TRBJ2-7
CASRPVTTNYGYTF TGTGCCAGCCGACCCGTCACAACTAACTATGGCTACACCTTC . 14 TRBV18 . TRBJ1-2
CASSLLSRYSSNTGELFF TGTGCCAGCAGCTTACTATCTCGCTACTCTTCGAACACCGGGGAGCTGTTTTTT . 18 TRBV7-6 . TRBJ2-2
CASSQVSTLTEAFF TGCGCCAGCAGCCAAGTTTCGACCCTCACTGAAGCTTTCTTT . 14 TRBV4-1 . TRBJ1-1
CASSTPGPGWDTQYF TGTGCCAGCAGCACACCGGGACCTGGGTGGGATACGCAGTATTTT . 15 TRBV11-3 . TRBJ2-3
CASSPSGSMGETQYF TGTGCCAGCAGTCCCAGCGGGAGTATGGGGGAGACCCAGTACTTC TRBD2 15 TRBV6-5 . TRBJ2-5